The 15 T cell receptor beta chains below were found in one sample sequenced in a study of PD-1 blockade in classical Hodgkin lymphoma. Each patient experienced a relapse that followed autologous stem cell transplantation, and brentuximab vedotin exposure varied. Magnetic negative selection was used to purify CD4+ T cells from thawed PBMCs. Libraries were prepared by immunoSEQ multiplex PCR; TCRdb keeps only in-frame clonotypes and omits some of them. Here the sample spans about 31,000 clones, 85% being singletons. Source: CD4+ T cells from blood, taken at baseline. These receptor sequences come from a human donor with classical Hodgkin lymphoma.

V gene TRBV2 combines with J gene TRBJ1-3; D unresolved. The CDR3 loop spans 13 amino acids. Germline V gene lookup returns CDR1 SNHLY and CDR2 FYNNEI. V was clipped by 4 bases and J by 1 base, with 5 bases between them. The chain's CDR3 is CASSGESGNTIYF. CDR3 bases: TGTGCCAGCAGTGGGGAATCTGGAAACACCATATATTTT.

The chain is built from TRBV28 and TRBJ2-3; 8 nucleotides match TRBD2. CDR3 length: 14 amino acids. V shed 6 bases and J 4 bases; nucleotides not matched to a gene: 6. In germline, CDR1 is MDHEN, CDR2 SYDVKM. The CDR3 protein is CASSLREAADTQYF. CDR3 sequence (DNA): TGTGCCAGCAGCTTGCGGGAGGCGGCAGATACGCAGTATTTT.

The chain has TRBV14 and TRBJ1-6, with D possibly TRBD1 on 5 matching bases. V gave up 4 bases and J gave up 9 bases, with 16 bases separating them. Germline-derived CDR1 and CDR2 are SGHDN and FVKESK. The CDR3 contains 15 residues. Written as DNA, the CDR3 is TGTGCCAGCAGCCCCGGCGGGGGATCGGGTTCACCCCTCCACTTT. It yields the protein CASSPGGGSGSPLHF.

This clone was recorded only once. This chain joins TRBV2 and TRBJ2-1; the D gene is possibly TRBD2 (6 bases). The CDR3 is 15 residues long. The ends were cut back, 1 base at V and 8 bases at J, with 15 bases in the middle. CDR1 and CDR2 from the germline V gene are SNHLY and FYNNEI. CDR3 nucleotides: TGTGCCAGCAGTGAAGGGAGGAACGGAGGGGATGAGCAGTTCTTC. This sequence encodes CASSEGRNGGDEQFF.

This sequence joins TRBV6-4 and TRBJ1-2; no firm D call. The CDR3 is made up of 14 amino acids. Germline V gene lookup returns CDR1 MRHNA and CDR2 SNTAGT. V lost 10 bases to trimming and J lost 1 base, with 16 bases between them. The CDR3 DNA follows: TGTGCCACCCCCCCCGTCCCCCTTAACTATGGCTACACCTTC. Translating it yields CATPPVPLNYGYTF.

The gene calls are TRBV10-1 and TRBJ2-3, with D uncertain. The V gene's germline CDR1 is WNHNN and CDR2 SYGVQD (reference sequence). V shed 5 bases and J shed 2 bases, with 14 bases lying between them. This CDR3 has 15 residues. The CDR3 protein is CASSPVRGFTDTQYF. For the CDR3, the DNA is TGCGCCAGCAGTCCAGTCCGCGGCTTCACAGATACGCAGTATTTT.

This chain joins TRBV28 and TRBJ2-1, with D possibly called TRBD1 or TRBD2 (6 bases each). Trimming took 7 bases from V and 5 from J, leaving 15 bases between them. The CDR3 length is 14 residues. CDR1 MDHEN and CDR2 SYDVKM come from the germline V gene. CDR3 nucleotide sequence: TGTGCCAGCACCAGAGGGGGGACGAACAATGAGCAGTTCTTC. Translated, it gives CASTRGGTNNEQFF.

The chain carries TRBV4-3 and TRBJ2-5, with unresolved D. Germline loops: CDR1 LGHNA, CDR2 YSLEER. Deletions cut 0 bases from V and 1 base from J, with 12 bases between. The CDR3 totals 16 residues. The CDR3 is CASSQDRGRSQETQYF. Here the CDR3 DNA reads TGCGCCAGCAGCCAAGATAGAGGCAGGTCCCAAGAGACCCAGTACTTC.

This chain uses TRBV5-8 with TRBJ2-1; 7 bases align to TRBD2. The CDR3 has 15 residues. CDR1 SGHTS and CDR2 YDEGEE come from the germline V gene. The trim removed 0 bases at V and 3 bases at J, leaving 3 bases unmatched. The CDR3 here is CASSLASGVYNEQFF. CDR3 sequence (DNA): TGTGCCAGCAGCTTGGCTAGCGGAGTCTACAATGAGCAGTTCTTC.

Worth noting for this clone: The germline gene is not matched at one end of the junction; a read error may be the cause. The chain links TRBV6-1 to TRBJ2-4, with D perhaps TRBD2 (5 bases). The CDR3 is made up of 13 amino acids. Germline V gene data show CDR1 as MNHNS and CDR2 as SASEGT. Written as DNA, the CDR3 is TGTGCCAGCCGTGAGGGAACCAAAAACATTCAGTACTTC. Its translation is CASREGTKNIQYF.

V usage is TRBV5-5 and J usage is TRBJ1-1, with TRBD1 identical over 9 bases. This CDR3 has 14 amino acids. Germline V lookup: CDR1 SGHKS, CDR2 YYEKEE (reference sequence). The junction had 6 bases not matched to a gene; V was cut back by 3 bases and J by 6 bases. In DNA, the CDR3 is TGTGCCAGCAGCTCCGGGACAGGGATTCCTGAAGCTTTCTTT. Amino acid sequence: CASSSGTGIPEAFF.

The chain carries TRBV7-9 and TRBJ1-4, with 7 positions matching TRBD1. Looked up from germline, CDR1 is SEHNR and CDR2 is FQNEAQ (reference sequence). J lost 0 bases, V lost 4 bases, and 5 bases had no gene match. The CDR3 contains 16 residues. The CDR3 DNA sequence: TGTGCCAGCAGCTCAACAGGGGAGACAACTAATGAAAAACTGTTTTTT. Its protein product is CASSSTGETTNEKLFF. Full variable domain (missing parts from reference TRBV7-9 and TRBJ1-4): DTGVSQNPRHKITKRGQNVTFRCDPISEHNRLYWYRQTLGQGPEFLTYFQNEAQLEKSRLLSDRFSAERPKGSFSTLEIQRTEQGDSAMYLCASSSTGETTNEKLFFGSGTQLSVL.

The genes are TRBV5-5 and TRBJ2-7; TRBD1 might be the D (5 bases). The CDR3 totals 14 residues. Looked up from germline, CDR1 is SGHKS and CDR2 is YYEKEE (reference sequence). V lost 7 bases, J lost 2 bases, and 16 bases lay in between. The CDR3 region is CASAKGPAAYEQYF. In DNA, the CDR3 is TGTGCCAGCGCGAAGGGGCCAGCAGCCTACGAGCAGTACTTC.

This clone was observed once. The chain's CDR3 is CASSSQGSSNQPQHF. In DNA form, the CDR3 reads TGTGCCAGCAGCTCGCAGGGGAGCAGCAATCAGCCCCAGCATTTT. The rearrangement joins TRBV7-2 to TRBJ1-5; tentative D call: TRBD1 (6 bases). Trimming removed 4 bases from V and 1 base from J, with 11 bases in between. The length of the CDR3 is 15 residues. Per the germline V gene, CDR1 is SGHTA and CDR2 is FQGNSA.

The chain joins TRBV30 to TRBJ2-5; no clear D. CDR1 is GTSNPN and CDR2 is SVGIG in the germline V gene (reference sequence). This CDR3 has 12 residues. V lost 0 bases to trimming and J lost 4 bases, with 6 bases between them. The CDR3 DNA follows: TGTGCCTGGAGTGTCCCCCCAGAGACCCAGTACTTC. It encodes CAWSVPPETQYF. The full variable domain, completed using reference TRBV30 and TRBJ2-5, is SQTIHQWPATLVQPVGSPLSLECTVEGTSNPNLYWYRQAAGRGLQLLFYSVGIGQISSEVPQNLSASRPQDRQFILSSKKLLLSDSGFYLCAWSVPPETQYFGPGTRLLVL.